The T cell receptor beta chain described here comes from a study of cytomegalovirus exposure and HLA in healthy donors. Points from the study as a whole: Presence/absence analyses assumed roughly uniform sequencing depth across donors. Available immune exposure information covered CMV serostatus only. Sequencing likely produced, as an artifact, a cluster of highly shared sequence variants.

The ends were cut back, 5 bases at V and 8 bases at J, with 13 bases in the middle. Germline loops: CDR1 SQVTM, CDR2 ANQGSEA. This CDR3 has 12 amino acids. Concerning this clone itself: The antigen remains unidentified.

At sampling all donors were nominally healthy, likely with unrecorded immune exposures. Researchers ran the PCR with 60 Vbeta and 13 Jbeta primers. Produced via immunoSEQ multiplex PCR; TCRdb's table is partial and in-frame only. The data hold over 150,000 clones, with 80% observed a single time. The sequence derives from a man younger than 45 in good health and CMV-seropositive. The gene calls are TRBV29-1 and TRBJ2-1; D call uncertain. Sequencing was carried out using PBMCs. The CDR3 nucleotides are TGCAGCGTTCGGAGCGTCGGCTATGAGCAGTTCTTC. Its protein product is CSVRSVGYEQFF.